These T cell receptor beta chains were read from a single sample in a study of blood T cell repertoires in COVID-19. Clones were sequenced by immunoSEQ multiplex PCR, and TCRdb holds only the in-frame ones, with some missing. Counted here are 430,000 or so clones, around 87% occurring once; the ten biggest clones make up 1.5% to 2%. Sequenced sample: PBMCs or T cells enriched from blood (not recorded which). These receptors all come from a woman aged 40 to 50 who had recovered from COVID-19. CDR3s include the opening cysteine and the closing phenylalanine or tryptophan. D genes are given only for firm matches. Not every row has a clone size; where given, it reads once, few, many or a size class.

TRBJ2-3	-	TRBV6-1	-	CASSDLSLGITDTQYF	TGTGCCAGCAGTGACCTTTCACTAGGGATCACAGATACGCAGTATTTT
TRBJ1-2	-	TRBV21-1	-	CASSPPKPSGTGGDHGYTF	TGTGCCAGCAGCCCGCCGAAGCCCTCCGGGACAGGGGGCGATCATGGCTACACCTTC
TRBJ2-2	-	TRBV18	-	CASSPPGRTGELFF	TGTGCCAGCTCACCACCGGGCCGAACCGGGGAGCTGTTTTTT
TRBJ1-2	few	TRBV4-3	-	CASRAPGGYGYTF	TGCGCCAGCAGGGCCCCCGGGGGTTATGGCTACACCTTC
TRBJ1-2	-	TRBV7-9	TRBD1	CASSLNRGNYGYTF	TGTGCCAGCAGCTTGAACAGGGGTAACTATGGCTACACCTTC
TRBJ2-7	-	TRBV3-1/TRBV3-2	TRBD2	CASSHFGGEQYF	TGTGCCAGCAGCCACTTCGGGGGGGAGCAGTACTTC
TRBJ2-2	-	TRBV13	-	CASSSNTGELFF	TGTGCCAGCAGCTCAAACACCGGGGAGCTGTTTTTT
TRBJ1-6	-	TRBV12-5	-	CASGFPPSLHF	TGTGCTAGTGGTTTCCCCCCATCCCTCCACTTT
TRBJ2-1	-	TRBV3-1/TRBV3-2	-	CASSPEVSYNEQFF	TGTGCCAGCAGCCCAGAAGTCAGTTACAATGAGCAGTTCTTC
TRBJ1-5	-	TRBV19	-	CASSWGLGGNQPQHF	TGTGCCAGTAGTTGGGGTTTAGGGGGCAATCAGCCCCAGCATTTT
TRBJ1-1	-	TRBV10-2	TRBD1	CASLDRGASNTEAFF	TGCGCCAGCCTTGACAGGGGGGCCTCGAACACTGAAGCTTTCTTT
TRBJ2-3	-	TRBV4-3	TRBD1	CASSRASTGTGLGRDTQYF	TGCGCCAGCAGCCGAGCGAGTACCGGGACAGGGTTAGGGAGAGATACGCAGTATTTT
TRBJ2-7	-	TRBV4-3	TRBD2	CASSQGLAGDYEQYF	TGCGCCAGCAGCCAAGGACTAGCGGGAGACTACGAGCAGTACTTC
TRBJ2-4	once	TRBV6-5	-	CASSYSKSGAKNIQYF	TGTGCCAGCAGTTACTCGAAATCAGGAGCCAAAAACATTCAGTACTTC
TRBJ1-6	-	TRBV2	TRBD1	CARGTPGQGNSPLHF	TGTGCCAGAGGCACTCCGGGACAGGGGAATTCACCCCTCCACTTT
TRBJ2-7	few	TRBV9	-	CASSVRSQDYEQYF	TGTGCCAGCAGCGTTAGGTCCCAGGATTACGAGCAGTACTTC
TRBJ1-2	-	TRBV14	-	CASSQGQNYGYTF	TGTGCCAGCAGCCAGGGACAAAACTATGGCTACACCTTC
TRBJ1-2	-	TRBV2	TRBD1	CASSERDRRPYGYTF	TGTGCCAGCAGTGAACGGGACAGGCGCCCCTATGGCTACACCTTC
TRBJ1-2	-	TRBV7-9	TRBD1	CASSLELRTGTNYGYTF	TGTGCCAGCAGCTTAGAATTAAGGACAGGGACTAACTATGGCTACACCTTC
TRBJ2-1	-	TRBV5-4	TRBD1	CASSSGQGAEQFF	TGTGCCAGCAGCTCCGGACAGGGAGCTGAGCAGTTCTTC
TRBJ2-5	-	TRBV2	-	CASSEFQGSGETQYF	TGTGCCAGCAGTGAATTTCAGGGTAGTGGAGAGACCCAGTACTTC
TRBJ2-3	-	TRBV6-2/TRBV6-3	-	CASSPPWAADTQYF	TGTGCCAGCAGCCCCCCGTGGGCCGCAGATACGCAGTATTTT
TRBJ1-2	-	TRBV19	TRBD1	CASSTRDRGPGGYTF	TGTGCCAGTAGTACCCGGGACAGGGGGCCTGGTGGCTACACCTTC